This T cell receptor (beta chain) was documented in a study of OX40 agonist ivuxolimab in advanced cancers. The overall study: Dose-escalation patients were diagnosed with hepatocellular carcinoma, melanoma, renal cell cancer or head and neck cancer. Study-wide findings and caveats: Blood T cells, both CD4+ and CD8+, expanded clonally by week 6 at 0.1 to 3.0 mg/kg. Fewer expanded clones were found on average in CD4+ than in CD8+ T cells.

Concerning this clone itself: No antigen is known for it.

Baseline was the first blood sampling point, followed by cycle 4 day 1 and cycle 7 day 1. The assay was immunoSEQ multiplex PCR, and TCRdb's table has in-frame clones only and misses some. The data contain approximately 90,000 clones, roughly 88% of them seen just once; the ten biggest clones take up 0.25% to 0.3%. From germline, CDR1 is DFQATT and CDR2 SNEGSKA (reference sequence). V was shortened by 4 bases and J by 5 bases, with 7 bases between the two germline ends. This CDR3 contains 11 residues. The sequencing here drew on CD4+ or CD8+ T cells sorted from blood, taken in a trial of the OX40 agonist ivuxolimab. The sequence derives from an adult with an advanced solid tumor such as melanoma, head and neck, liver or kidney cancer. The rearrangement uses TRBV20-1 and TRBJ2-3, with D perhaps TRBD1 (6 bases). CDR3 nucleotide sequence: TGCAGTGCTAAGGGGGTAGATACGCAGTATTTT. It codes for CSAKGVDTQYF.